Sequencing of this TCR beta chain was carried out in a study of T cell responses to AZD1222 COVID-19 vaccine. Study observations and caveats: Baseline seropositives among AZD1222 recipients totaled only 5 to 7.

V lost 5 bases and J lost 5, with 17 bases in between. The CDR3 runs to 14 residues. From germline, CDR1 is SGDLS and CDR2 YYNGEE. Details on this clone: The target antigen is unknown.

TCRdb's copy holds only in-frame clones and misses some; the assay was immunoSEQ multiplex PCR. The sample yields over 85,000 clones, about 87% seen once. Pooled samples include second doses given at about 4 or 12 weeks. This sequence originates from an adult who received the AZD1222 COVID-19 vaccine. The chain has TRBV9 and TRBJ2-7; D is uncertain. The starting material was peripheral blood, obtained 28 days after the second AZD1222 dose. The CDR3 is CASSNLPIEDEQYF. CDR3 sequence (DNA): TGTGCCAGCAGTAACCTCCCCATTGAGGACGAGCAGTACTTC.